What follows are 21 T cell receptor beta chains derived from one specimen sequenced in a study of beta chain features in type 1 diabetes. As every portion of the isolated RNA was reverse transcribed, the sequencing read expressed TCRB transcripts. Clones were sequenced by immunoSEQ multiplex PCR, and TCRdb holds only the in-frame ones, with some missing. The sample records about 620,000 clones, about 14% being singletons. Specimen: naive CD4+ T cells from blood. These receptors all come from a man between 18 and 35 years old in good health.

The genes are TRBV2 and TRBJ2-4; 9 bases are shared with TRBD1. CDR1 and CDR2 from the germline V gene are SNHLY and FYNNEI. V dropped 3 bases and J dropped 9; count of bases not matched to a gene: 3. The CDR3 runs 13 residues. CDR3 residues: CASSEGTGFIQYF. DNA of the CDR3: TGTGCCAGCAGTGAGGGGACAGGGTTCATTCAGTACTTC.

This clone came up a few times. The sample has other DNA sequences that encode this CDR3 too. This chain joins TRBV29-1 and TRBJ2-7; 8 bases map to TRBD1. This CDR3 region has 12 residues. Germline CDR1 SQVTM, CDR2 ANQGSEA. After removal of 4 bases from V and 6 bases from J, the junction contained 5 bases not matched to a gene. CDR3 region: CSVGQGAGEQYF. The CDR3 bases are TGCAGCGTTGGCCAGGGGGCCGGCGAGCAGTACTTC.

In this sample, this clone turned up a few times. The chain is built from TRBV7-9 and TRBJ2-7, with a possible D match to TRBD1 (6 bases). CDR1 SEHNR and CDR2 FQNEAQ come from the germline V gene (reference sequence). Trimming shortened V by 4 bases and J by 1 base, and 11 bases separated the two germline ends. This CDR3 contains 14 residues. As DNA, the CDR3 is TGTGCCAGCAGCTCCTACAGGGAATCCTACGAGCAGTACTTC. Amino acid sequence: CASSSYRESYEQYF.

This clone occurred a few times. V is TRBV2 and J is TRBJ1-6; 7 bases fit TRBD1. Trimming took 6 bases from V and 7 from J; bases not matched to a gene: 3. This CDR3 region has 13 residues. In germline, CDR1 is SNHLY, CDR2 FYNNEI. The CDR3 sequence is CASRGTENSPLHF. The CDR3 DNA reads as TGTGCCAGCAGGGGGACAGAAAATTCACCCCTCCACTTT.

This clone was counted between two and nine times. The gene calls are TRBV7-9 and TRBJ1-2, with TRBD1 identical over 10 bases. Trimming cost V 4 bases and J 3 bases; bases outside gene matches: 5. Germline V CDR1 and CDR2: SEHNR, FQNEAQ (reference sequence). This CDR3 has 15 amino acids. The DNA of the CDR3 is TGTGCCAGCAGCTCAACCGGGACAGGGGACTATGGCTACACCTTC. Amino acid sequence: CASSSTGTGDYGYTF.

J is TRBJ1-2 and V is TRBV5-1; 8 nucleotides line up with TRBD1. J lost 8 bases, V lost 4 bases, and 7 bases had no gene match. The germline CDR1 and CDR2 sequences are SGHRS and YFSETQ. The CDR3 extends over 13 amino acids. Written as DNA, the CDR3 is TGCGCCAGCAGCCCGGACAGGGTCGGAGGCTACACCTTC. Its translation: CASSPDRVGGYTF.

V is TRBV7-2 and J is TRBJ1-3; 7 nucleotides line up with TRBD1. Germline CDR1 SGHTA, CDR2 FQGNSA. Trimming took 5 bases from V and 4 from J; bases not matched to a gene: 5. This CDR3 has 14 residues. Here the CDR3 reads CASSHTGVGNTIYF. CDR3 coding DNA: TGTGCCAGCAGCCACACAGGGGTGGGAAACACCATATATTTT.

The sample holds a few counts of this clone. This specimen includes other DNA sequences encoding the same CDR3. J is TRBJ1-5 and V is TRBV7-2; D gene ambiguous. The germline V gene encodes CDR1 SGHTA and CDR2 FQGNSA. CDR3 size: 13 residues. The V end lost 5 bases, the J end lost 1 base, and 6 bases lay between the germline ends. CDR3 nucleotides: TGTGCCAGCAGCCTGGACAGCAATCAGCCCCAGCATTTT. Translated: CASSLDSNQPQHF.

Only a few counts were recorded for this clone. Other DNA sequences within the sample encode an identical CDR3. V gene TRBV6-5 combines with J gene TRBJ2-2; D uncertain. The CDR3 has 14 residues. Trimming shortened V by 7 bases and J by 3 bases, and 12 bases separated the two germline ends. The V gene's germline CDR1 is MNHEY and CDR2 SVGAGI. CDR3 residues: CASTAQRDTGELFF. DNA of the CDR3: TGTGCCAGCACCGCGCAACGGGACACCGGGGAGCTGTTTTTT.

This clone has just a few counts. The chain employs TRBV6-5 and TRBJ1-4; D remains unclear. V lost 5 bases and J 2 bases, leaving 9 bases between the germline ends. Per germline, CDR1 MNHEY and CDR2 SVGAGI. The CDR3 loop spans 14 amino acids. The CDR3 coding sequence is TGTGCCAGCAGTACGACGGTGACTAATGAAAAACTGTTTTTT. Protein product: CASSTTVTNEKLFF.

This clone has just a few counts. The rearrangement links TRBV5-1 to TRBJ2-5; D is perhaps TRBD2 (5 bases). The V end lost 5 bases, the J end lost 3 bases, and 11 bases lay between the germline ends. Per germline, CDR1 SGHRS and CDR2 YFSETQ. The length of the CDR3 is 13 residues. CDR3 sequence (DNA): TGCGCCAGCAGACTCGCCGGGAAAGAGACCCAGTACTTC. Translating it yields CASRLAGKETQYF.

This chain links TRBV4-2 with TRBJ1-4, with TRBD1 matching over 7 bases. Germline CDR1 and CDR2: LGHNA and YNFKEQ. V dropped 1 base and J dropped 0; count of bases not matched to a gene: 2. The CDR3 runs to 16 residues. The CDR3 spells CASSQADRATNEKLFF. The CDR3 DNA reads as TGTGCCAGCAGCCAAGCCGACAGGGCAACTAATGAAAAACTGTTTTTT.

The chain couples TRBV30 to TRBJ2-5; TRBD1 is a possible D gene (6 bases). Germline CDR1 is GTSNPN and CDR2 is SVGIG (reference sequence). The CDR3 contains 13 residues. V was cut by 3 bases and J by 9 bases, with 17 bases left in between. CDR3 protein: CAWSNRAPGAQYF. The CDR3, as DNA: TGTGCCTGGAGCAACAGGGCCCCAGGGGCCCAGTACTTC.

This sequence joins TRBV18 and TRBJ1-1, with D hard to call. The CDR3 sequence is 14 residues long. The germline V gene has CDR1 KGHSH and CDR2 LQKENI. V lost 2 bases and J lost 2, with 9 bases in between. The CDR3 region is CASSPYQENTEAFF. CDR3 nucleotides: TGTGCCAGCTCACCATACCAGGAAAACACTGAAGCTTTCTTT.

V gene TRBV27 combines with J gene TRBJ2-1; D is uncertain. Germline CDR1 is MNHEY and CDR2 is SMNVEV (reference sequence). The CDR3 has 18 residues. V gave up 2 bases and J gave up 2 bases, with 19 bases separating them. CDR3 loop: CASSLRLLTGSAYNEQFF. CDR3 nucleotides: TGTGCCAGCAGTTTACGACTCCTTACCGGGTCCGCCTACAATGAGCAGTTCTTC.

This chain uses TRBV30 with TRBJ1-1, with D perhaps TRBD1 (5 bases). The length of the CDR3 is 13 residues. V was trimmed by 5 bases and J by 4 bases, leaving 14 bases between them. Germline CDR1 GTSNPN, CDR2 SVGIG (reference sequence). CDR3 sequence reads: CAWWWRGGTEAFF. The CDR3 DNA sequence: TGTGCCTGGTGGTGGCGGGGGGGCACTGAAGCTTTCTTT.

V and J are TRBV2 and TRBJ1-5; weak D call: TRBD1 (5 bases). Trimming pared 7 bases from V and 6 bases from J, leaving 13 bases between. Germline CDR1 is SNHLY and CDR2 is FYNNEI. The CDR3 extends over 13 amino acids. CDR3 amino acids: CASMGQDGQPQHF. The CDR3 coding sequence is TGTGCCAGCATGGGGCAGGATGGTCAGCCCCAGCATTTT.

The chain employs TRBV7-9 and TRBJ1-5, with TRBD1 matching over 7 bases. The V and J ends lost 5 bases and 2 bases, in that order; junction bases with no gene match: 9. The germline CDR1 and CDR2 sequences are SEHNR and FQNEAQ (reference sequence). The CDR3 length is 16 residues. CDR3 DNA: TGTGCCAGCAGCCCCGGGGGGACAGCGGGCAATCAGCCCCAGCATTTT. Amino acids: CASSPGGTAGNQPQHF.

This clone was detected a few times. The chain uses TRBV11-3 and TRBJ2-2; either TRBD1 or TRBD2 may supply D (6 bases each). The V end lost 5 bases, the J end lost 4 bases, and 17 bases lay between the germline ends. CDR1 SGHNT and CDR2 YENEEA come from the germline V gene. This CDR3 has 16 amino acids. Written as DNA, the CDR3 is TGTGCCAGCAGCGTCCGCGTTTCGGGGGCCACCGGGGAGCTGTTTTTT. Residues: CASSVRVSGATGELFF. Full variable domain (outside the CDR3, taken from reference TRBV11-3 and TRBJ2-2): EAGVVQSPRYKIIEKKQPVAFWCNPISGHNTLYWYLQNLGQGPELLIRYENEEAVDDSQLPKDRFSAERLKGVDSTLKIQPAELGDSAVYLCASSVRVSGATGELFFGEGSRLTVL.

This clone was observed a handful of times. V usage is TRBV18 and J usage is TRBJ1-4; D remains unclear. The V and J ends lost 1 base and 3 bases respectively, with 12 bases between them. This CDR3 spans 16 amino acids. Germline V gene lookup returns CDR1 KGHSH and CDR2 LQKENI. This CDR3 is CASSPLYGSANEKLFF. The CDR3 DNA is TGTGCCAGCTCACCACTTTATGGGTCGGCTAATGAAAAACTGTTTTTT.

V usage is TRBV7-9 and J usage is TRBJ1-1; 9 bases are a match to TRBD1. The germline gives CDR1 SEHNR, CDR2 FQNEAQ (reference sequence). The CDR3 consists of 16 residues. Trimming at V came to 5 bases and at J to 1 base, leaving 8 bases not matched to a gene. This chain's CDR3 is CASSQSWTGANTEAFF. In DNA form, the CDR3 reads TGTGCCAGCAGCCAGAGCTGGACAGGGGCGAACACTGAAGCTTTCTTT.